Below are 32 T cell receptor beta chains sequenced from a single sample in a study of blood T cell repertoires in COVID-19. Assay: immunoSEQ multiplex PCR; the TCRdb copy retains only in-frame clones and omits some. The sample includes 90,000 to 120,000 clones, around 88% seen only once; the top ten take 6.8%. The sequencing sample was made of peripheral blood. The receptors were gathered from a man aged 45 to 65 with active or convalescent COVID-19.

The V and J genes are TRBV6-2 or TRBV6-3 and TRBJ2-7; 7 bases fit TRBD1. CDR1 is MNHEY and CDR2 is SVGEGT in the germline V gene. The CDR3 contains 15 residues. Trimming cost V 6 bases and J 4 bases; bases outside gene matches: 12. The chain's CDR3 is CASSSPDRFLYEQYF. In DNA, the CDR3 is TGTGCCAGCAGCTCTCCGGACAGGTTTTTGTACGAGCAGTACTTC.

The chain combines TRBV7-2 with TRBJ2-3, with a possible D match to TRBD2 (7 bases). Germline loops: CDR1 SGHTA, CDR2 FQGNSA. The CDR3 extends over 15 amino acids. Trimming shortened V by 7 bases and J by 6 bases, and 20 bases separated the two germline ends. CDR3 nucleotide sequence: TGTGCCAGCACCCCCGGAGGGGGGGGGTACGATACGCAGTATTTT. This encodes CASTPGGGGYDTQYF.

The chain uses TRBV10-3 and TRBJ1-2, with D possibly matching TRBD1 (6 bases). The germline V gene has CDR1 ENHRY and CDR2 SYGVKD. CDR3 length: 12 amino acids. Trimming took 3 bases from V and 11 from J, leaving 13 bases between them. The CDR3 nucleotides are TGTGCCATCAGTGAAGGAGAGGGGGGGTACACCTTC. Translated: CAISEGEGGYTF.

This sequence joins TRBV28 and TRBJ1-3; D not certain. Trimming took off 8 bases at V and 3 bases at J, with 14 bases between the two ends. Germline V CDR1 and CDR2: MDHEN, SYDVKM. The CDR3 is made up of 14 amino acids. The CDR3 loop reads CASGRTGFGNTIYF. CDR3 DNA sequence: TGTGCCAGCGGACGGACGGGATTTGGAAACACCATATATTTT.

The chain combines TRBV28 with TRBJ1-2, with TRBD1 as a possible D gene (5 bases). From germline, CDR1 is MDHEN and CDR2 SYDVKM. The ends were cut back, 7 bases at V and 7 bases at J, with 13 bases in the middle. The CDR3 is 12 amino acids. The CDR3 here is CASIPPGGGYTF. The CDR3 DNA reads as TGTGCCAGCATCCCCCCGGGGGGTGGCTACACCTTC.

The CDR3 region has the DNA TGCGCCAGCAGCATTGGAACGGGGGGCATCAGGGACTATGGCTACACCTTC. The encoded protein is CASSIGTGGIRDYGYTF. The genes are TRBV5-1 and TRBJ1-2, with D possibly TRBD1 on 6 matching bases. The CDR3 is made up of 17 amino acids. CDR1 SGHRS and CDR2 YFSETQ come from the germline V gene. Trimming took off 4 bases at V and 3 bases at J, with 22 bases between the two ends.

This rearrangement joins TRBV9 to TRBJ2-1; 9 bases agree with TRBD2. The CDR3 length is 17 residues. Losses at the gene ends were 0 bases for V and 7 bases for J; bases not matched to a gene: 11. Germline V gives CDR1 SGDLS, CDR2 YYNGEE. The CDR3 spells CASSVAVAGVVENEQFF. The CDR3 bases are TGTGCCAGCAGCGTAGCTGTAGCGGGAGTTGTGGAAAATGAGCAGTTCTTC.

This chain uses TRBV19 with TRBJ1-3; D unresolved. Germline loops: CDR1 LNHDA, CDR2 SQIVND (reference sequence). This CDR3 comprises 13 residues. V was clipped by 8 bases and J by 1 base, with 9 bases between them. CDR3 region: CASGLISGNTIYF. For the CDR3, the DNA is TGTGCCAGTGGACTGATATCTGGAAACACCATATATTTT.

V usage is TRBV5-1 and J usage is TRBJ1-3, with 7 bases aligning to TRBD1. The CDR3 has 14 amino acids. The germline V gene has CDR1 SGHRS and CDR2 YFSETQ. The J segment lost 2 bases and the V segment lost 4 bases, leaving 3 bases of the junction unmatched. The CDR3 region has the DNA TGCGCCAGCAGCGTGGACAGGCCTGGAAACACCATATATTTT. Encoded protein: CASSVDRPGNTIYF.

CDR3 region: CATSVAGRYNEQFF. The CDR3 bases are TGTGCCACCAGTGTGGCGGGCAGATACAATGAGCAGTTCTTC. The chain uses TRBV24-1 and TRBJ2-1; a weak D match, TRBD2 (5 bases). The ends were cut back, 5 bases at V and 4 bases at J, with 11 bases in the middle. Germline V gene sequence: CDR1 KGHDR, CDR2 SFDVKD. The CDR3 has 14 amino acids.

The chain combines TRBV27 with TRBJ1-6; TRBD1 agrees at 9 bases. J lost 14 bases, V lost 5 bases, and 16 bases had no gene match. Germline loops: CDR1 MNHEY, CDR2 SMNVEV (reference sequence). The CDR3 loop spans 16 amino acids. The CDR3 nucleotides are TGTGCCAGCAGTCCGCCGGGGACAGGGCCGTTTGGGGCCCTCCACTTT. Amino acids: CASSPPGTGPFGALHF.

The chain couples TRBV5-1 to TRBJ2-2, with unresolved D. The V gene lost 0 bases and the J gene lost 7 bases, with 4 bases spanning the gap. This CDR3 has 12 amino acids. In germline, CDR1 is SGHRS, CDR2 YFSETQ. CDR3 DNA: TGCGCCAGCAGCTTGGCCGTCGGGGAGCTGTTTTTT. Protein: CASSLAVGELFF.

The rearrangement uses TRBV5-1 and TRBJ1-3; 8 bases line up with TRBD1. The V and J ends lost 3 bases and 4 bases, in that order; junction bases with no gene match: 6. The CDR3 contains 15 residues. CDR1 SGHRS and CDR2 YFSETQ come from the germline V gene. CDR3 region: CASSSRTGQGNTIYF. The CDR3 nucleotides read TGCGCCAGCAGCTCCCGGACAGGGCAAGGAAACACCATATATTTT.

The J gene is TRBJ1-6, the V gene TRBV6-5; D is undetermined. The germline CDR1 and CDR2 sequences are MNHEY and SVGAGI. The length of the CDR3 is 12 residues. With 2 bases removed from V and 10 bases from J, the gap between germline ends came to 6 bases. CDR3 DNA sequence: TGTGCCAGCAGTTACCGAGGGTCACCCCTCCACTTT. Translated, it gives CASSYRGSPLHF.

This clone was detected only once. The chain recombines TRBV28 with TRBJ1-5, with TRBD1 matching 7 bases. The J segment lost 1 base and the V segment lost 4 bases, leaving 7 bases of the junction unmatched. Germline V lookup: CDR1 MDHEN, CDR2 SYDVKM. CDR3 length: 16 amino acids. CDR3 sequence reads: CASSYHPGGSNQPQHF. In DNA, the CDR3 is TGTGCCAGCAGTTATCACCCAGGGGGAAGCAATCAGCCCCAGCATTTT.

The J gene is TRBJ2-2, the V gene TRBV24-1; D not certain. The CDR3 length is 15 residues. V dropped 3 bases and J dropped 6 bases, with 13 bases sitting between them. The germline V gene has CDR1 KGHDR and CDR2 SFDVKD. This chain's CDR3 is CATSDPASSAGELFF. The CDR3 nucleotides are TGTGCCACCAGTGATCCCGCCTCAAGCGCCGGGGAGCTGTTTTTT.

The chain employs TRBV30 and TRBJ2-7, with 9 bases aligning to TRBD2. From germline, CDR1 is GTSNPN and CDR2 SVGIG (reference sequence). Trimming cost V 1 base and J 5 bases; bases outside gene matches: 3. The CDR3 runs 13 residues. CDR3 sequence (DNA): TGTGCCTGGAGTGGGGCGGGAGGGGACGAGCAGTACTTC. This gives the protein CAWSGAGGDEQYF.

V usage is TRBV13 and J usage is TRBJ2-7; D gene uncertain. CDR1 PRHDT and CDR2 FYEKMQ come from the germline V gene (reference sequence). The CDR3 contains 14 residues. V was clipped by 1 base and J by 2 bases, with 9 bases between them. For the CDR3, the DNA is TGTGCCAGCAGCTTAGAGTCAGGCCCCTACGAGCAGTACTTC. Amino acid sequence: CASSLESGPYEQYF.

The chain carries TRBV6-5 and TRBJ2-3, with a weak D call TRBD1 (5 bases). The CDR3 has 14 amino acids. Germline V gene lookup returns CDR1 MNHEY and CDR2 SVGAGI. V lost 0 bases and J 4 bases, leaving 8 bases between the germline ends. The CDR3: CASSYSGVSDTQYF. Written as DNA, the CDR3 is TGTGCCAGCAGTTACTCAGGGGTTTCAGATACGCAGTATTTT.

The chain couples TRBV20-1 to TRBJ2-3; D gene unclear. V was pared by 7 bases and J by 4 bases, with 6 bases between. CDR1 is DFQATT, CDR2 SNEGSKA, per germline (reference sequence). The CDR3 spans 10 residues. The CDR3, as DNA: TGCAGTGGGCTGGCAGATACGCAGTATTTT. Amino acid sequence: CSGLADTQYF.

This clone was counted once. The J gene is TRBJ2-2, the V gene TRBV4-3, with a weak D call TRBD1 (6 bases). V was pared by 3 bases and J by 2 bases, with 16 bases between. CDR3 size: 17 residues. Germline values: CDR1 LGHNA, CDR2 YSLEER. This chain's CDR3 is CASSHNVGTQNTGELFF. The CDR3 nucleotides are TGCGCCAGCAGCCATAACGTCGGGACACAAAACACCGGGGAGCTGTTTTTT.

The chain uses TRBV27 and TRBJ2-3, with a possible D match to TRBD1 (5 bases). Germline CDR1 and CDR2: MNHEY and SMNVEV (reference sequence). V lost 5 bases to trimming and J lost 5 bases, with 14 bases between them. This CDR3 is built from 14 residues. DNA for the CDR3: TGTGCCAGCAGTGCTACTCGAAGGGGAGATACGCAGTATTTT. It yields the protein CASSATRRGDTQYF.

This chain connects TRBV19 to TRBJ2-1, with TRBD1 matching over 11 bases. Germline lookup yields CDR1 LNHDA and CDR2 SQIVND (reference sequence). The CDR3 covers 14 residues. With 8 bases clipped from V and 6 bases from J, the junction kept 6 bases outside the gene matches. CDR3 nucleotide sequence: TGTGCCAGTCTGGACAGGGGGCTGAGCAATGAGCAGTTCTTC. Amino acids: CASLDRGLSNEQFF.

This rearrangement joins TRBV27 to TRBJ2-3, with D possibly matching TRBD2 (6 bases). The V gene lost 4 bases and the J gene lost 3 bases, with 23 bases spanning the gap. Germline V CDR1 and CDR2: MNHEY, SMNVEV (reference sequence). The CDR3 contains 18 residues. The CDR3: CASSSQVPGVGGTDTQYF. The DNA of the CDR3 is TGTGCCAGCAGTTCACAGGTCCCCGGGGTTGGGGGGACAGATACGCAGTATTTT.

This chain connects TRBV5-7 to TRBJ2-6, with D possibly TRBD1 on 6 matching bases. TRBV5-7 is known as an ORF, though its function is uncertain. The CDR3 covers 17 residues. The V gene lost 0 bases and the J gene lost 1 base, with 11 bases spanning the gap. This CDR3 is CASSLEGDTSGANVLTF. The CDR3 DNA sequence: TGTGCCAGCAGCTTGGAGGGGGACACTTCTGGGGCCAACGTCCTGACTTTC.

The rearrangement uses TRBV21-1 and TRBJ2-5; TRBD2 is the table's D call, not checked against the DNA. TRBV21-1 is assigned pseudogene status. CDR3 size: 13 residues. CDR3 sequence (DNA): TGTGCCAGCAGCACTGGAGGACAAGAGACCCAGTACTTC. It yields the protein CASSTGGQETQYF.

The V call is TRBV19, the J call TRBJ1-6, with 10 bases lining up with TRBD1. V shed 4 bases and J 10 bases; nucleotides not matched to a gene: 4. This CDR3 region has 14 residues. The germline V gene has CDR1 LNHDA and CDR2 SQIVND (reference sequence). CDR3 sequence: CASSTGTGESPLHF. DNA of the CDR3: TGTGCCAGTAGTACCGGGACAGGGGAATCACCCCTCCACTTT.

V gene TRBV29-1 combines with J gene TRBJ2-1, with 7 bases fitting TRBD2. CDR1 is SQVTM, CDR2 ANQGSEA, per germline. J gave up 6 bases and V 4 bases, and 15 bases lay outside the gene matches. CDR3 length: 16 amino acids. This CDR3 reads CSVGSGAPRAANEQFF. The CDR3 region has the DNA TGCAGCGTTGGCAGCGGGGCACCTCGTGCGGCCAATGAGCAGTTCTTC.

The V gene is TRBV4-1, the J gene TRBJ2-7; tentatively, D is TRBD1 (6 bases). The length of the CDR3 is 14 residues. Germline V gene lookup returns CDR1 MGHRA and CDR2 YSYEKL. V lost 3 bases and J lost 2, with 11 bases in between. The CDR3 sequence is CASSHGRGTYEQYF. The CDR3 DNA reads TGCGCCAGCAGCCACGGCAGGGGCACCTACGAGCAGTACTTC.

The chain couples TRBV5-1 to TRBJ2-5; TRBD1 matches 7 bases. Germline loops: CDR1 SGHRS, CDR2 YFSETQ. The V segment lost 4 bases and the J segment 4 bases; nucleotides outside the gene matches: 7. The CDR3 totals 14 residues. For the CDR3, the DNA is TGCGCCAGCAGCCCCCGGGACAGCCGAGAGACCCAGTACTTC. It translates to CASSPRDSRETQYF.

The CDR3: CATSIRRAVGLAGANVLTF. The CDR3 coding sequence is TGTGCCACCAGCATCAGGCGGGCAGTAGGGCTAGCTGGGGCCAACGTCCTGACTTTC. The V and J genes are TRBV15 and TRBJ2-6, with a weak D call TRBD2 (5 bases). This CDR3 has 19 residues. V was cut by 4 bases and J by 2 bases, with 21 bases left in between. Germline CDR1 LNHNV, CDR2 YYDKDF (reference sequence). The full variable domain, in which reference TRBV15 and TRBJ2-6 provide the parts outside the CDR3, is DAMVIQNPRYQVTQFGKPVTLSCSQTLNHNVMYWYQQKSSQAPKLLFHYYDKDFNNEADTPDNFQSRRPNTSFCFLDIRSPGLGDTAMYLCATSIRRAVGLAGANVLTFGAGSRLTVL.

The chain uses TRBV7-8 and TRBJ2-7; 11 bases map to TRBD1. The CDR3 runs 16 residues. V trimming: 3 bases; J trimming: 3 bases; junction bases outside the gene matches: 7. Germline CDR1 SGHVS, CDR2 FQNEAQ. The chain's CDR3 is CASSLGRDRGDYEQYF. The DNA for the CDR3 is TGTGCCAGCAGCTTGGGCCGGGACAGGGGGGACTACGAGCAGTACTTC.